Detailed here is one TCR beta chain. What it recognizes is unknown. At one end the junction does not follow the germline gene, possibly because of a read error. The entry originates in a study of identical twins. Germline V gene lookup returns CDR1 SGHRS and CDR2 YFSETQ. The CDR3 is 12 amino acids. cDNA molecules carried unique molecular identifiers, and template switching added a universal primer site. TCRdb analysed the 5' RACE reads with MiXCR anew, one entry per CDR3 protein. The sample includes some 1,600,000 distinct CDR3 sequences, less than 35% of them seen just once. Findings and caveats of the study: Models predicted less out-of-frame TCR alpha sharing in monozygotic twins than was found.

The TCR sequence derives from a newborn girl in good health. V is TRBV5-1 and J is TRBJ1-2, with D hard to call. The specimen sequenced was cord blood. The CDR3 spells CASSLGGYGCTF. In DNA, the CDR3 is TGCGCCAGCAGCCTAGGAGGCTATGGCTGCACCTTC. The full variable domain, with the rest looked up from reference TRBV5-1 and TRBJ1-2, is KAGVTQTPRYLIKTRGQQVTLSCSPISGHRSVSWYQQTPGQGLQFLFEYFSETQRNKGNFPGRFSGRQFSNSRSEMNVSTLELGDSALYLCASSLGGYGCTFGSGTRLTVV.